This T cell receptor (beta chain) was retrieved from a study of blood T cell repertoires in COVID-19. About the research overall: COVID-19 samples, acute and convalescent, were from the United States, Italy and Spain. The cDNA or gDNA used as material had been derived from T cells, B-cell-depleted T cells, or PBMCs.

TCRdb's copy holds only in-frame clones and misses some; the assay was immunoSEQ multiplex PCR. This repertoire shows about 59,000 clones, over 70% found once; its top ten account for approximately 14%. Germline V lookup: CDR1 SGHTA, CDR2 FQGNSA. V lost 4 bases to trimming and J lost 4 bases, with 18 bases between them. The CDR3 has 16 residues. The receptor comes from a woman in her 70s with acute or convalescent COVID-19. This chain connects TRBV7-2 to TRBJ2-3, with D possibly being TRBD1 (8 bases). What was sequenced was peripheral blood. The CDR3 nucleotides read TGTGCCAGCAGCTCCCGGACAGGGAGGGCCCCAGATACGCAGTATTTT. As protein: CASSSRTGRAPDTQYF.